This T cell receptor beta chain originates from a study of Ad26.COV2.S vaccination and SARS-CoV-2 variants. Study at large: Donor got 5x10^10 or 1x10^11 viral particles of Ad26.COV2.S.

Treatment in this sample: approximately 18 received Ad26.COV2.S at low or high dose, single or two shots; roughly 5 received placebo; per-sample allocation not given. Collection of the samples took place on day 63 after the first injection of vaccine or placebo. Study-wide results and caveats: There was reportedly substantial breadth in spike-specific CD8+ and CD4+ T cell responses after vaccination.

Assay used: immunoSEQ multiplex PCR; TCRdb lists only in-frame clones, some missing. The sample has approximately 450,000 clones; approximately 90% are singletons. This clone was seen a few times. Its target is not known. CDR1 is LGHDT and CDR2 is YNNKEL in the germline V gene (reference sequence). V lost 5 bases and J lost 7; bases outside the gene matches: 9. The CDR3 consists of 15 residues. The receptor comes from a person aged 18 to 59 who received the Ad26.COV2.S COVID-19 vaccine or a placebo. The specimen comprised peripheral blood, sampled in a trial of Ad26.COV2.S vaccine versus placebo. The V gene is TRBV3-1 (or the pseudogene TRBV3-2), the J gene TRBJ1-4, with 8 bases that match TRBD1. CDR3 loop: CASSNTGGLGEKLFF. CDR3 coding DNA: TGTGCCAGCAGCAATACAGGGGGTCTAGGTGAAAAACTGTTTTTT.